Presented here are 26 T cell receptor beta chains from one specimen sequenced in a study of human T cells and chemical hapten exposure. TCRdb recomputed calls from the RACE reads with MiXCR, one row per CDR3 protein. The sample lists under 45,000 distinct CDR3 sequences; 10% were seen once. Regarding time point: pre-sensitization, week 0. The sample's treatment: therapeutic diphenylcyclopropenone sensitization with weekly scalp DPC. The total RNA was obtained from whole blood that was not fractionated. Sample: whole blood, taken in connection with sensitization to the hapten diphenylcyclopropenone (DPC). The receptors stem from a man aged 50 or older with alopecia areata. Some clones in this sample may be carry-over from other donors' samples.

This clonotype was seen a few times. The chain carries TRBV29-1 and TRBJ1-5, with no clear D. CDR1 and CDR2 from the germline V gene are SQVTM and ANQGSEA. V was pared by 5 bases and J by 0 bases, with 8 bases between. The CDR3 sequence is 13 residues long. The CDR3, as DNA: TGCAGCGTTCGGGCGGATAGCAATCAGCCCCAGCATTTT. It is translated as CSVRADSNQPQHF.

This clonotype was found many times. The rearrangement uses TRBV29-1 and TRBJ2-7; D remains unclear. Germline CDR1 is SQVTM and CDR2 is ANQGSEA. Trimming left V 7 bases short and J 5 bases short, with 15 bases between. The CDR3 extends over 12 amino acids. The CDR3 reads CSAGRRQNEQYF. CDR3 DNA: TGCAGCGCTGGGCGCCGCCAAAACGAGCAGTACTTC.

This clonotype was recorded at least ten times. This chain's CDR3 is CSGGLAGRAQYF. CDR3 nucleotide sequence: TGCAGCGGCGGACTAGCCGGGAGGGCCCAGTACTTC. The rearrangement links TRBV29-1 to TRBJ2-5; 8 bases match TRBD2. Trimming at V came to 7 bases and at J to 9 bases, leaving 10 bases not matched to a gene. Germline V CDR1 and CDR2: SQVTM, ANQGSEA. There are 12 residues in the CDR3.

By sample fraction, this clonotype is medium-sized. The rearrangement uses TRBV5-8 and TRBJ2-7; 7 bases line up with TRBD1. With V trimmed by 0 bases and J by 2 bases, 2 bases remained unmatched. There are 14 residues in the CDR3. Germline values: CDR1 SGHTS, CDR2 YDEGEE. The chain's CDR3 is CASSLGDSAYEQYF. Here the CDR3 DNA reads TGTGCCAGCAGCTTGGGGGACAGTGCCTACGAGCAGTACTTC.

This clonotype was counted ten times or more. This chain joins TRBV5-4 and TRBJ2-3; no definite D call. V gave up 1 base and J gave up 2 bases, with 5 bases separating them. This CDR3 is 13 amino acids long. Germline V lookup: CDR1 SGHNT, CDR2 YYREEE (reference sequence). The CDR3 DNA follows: TGTGCCAGCAGCTTGAGACCCACAGATACGCAGTATTTT. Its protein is CASSLRPTDTQYF.

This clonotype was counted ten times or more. The CDR3 DNA reads as TGTGCCAGCAGTTTAACCACCGCAAGAACAGGGACCTACGAGCAGTACTTC. This translates into CASSLTTARTGTYEQYF. This chain links TRBV7-9 with TRBJ2-7; tentative D call: TRBD1 (6 bases). This CDR3 region has 17 residues. CDR1 and CDR2 (germline): SEHNR, FQNEAQ (reference sequence). The V and J ends lost 6 bases and 2 bases respectively, with 23 bases between them.

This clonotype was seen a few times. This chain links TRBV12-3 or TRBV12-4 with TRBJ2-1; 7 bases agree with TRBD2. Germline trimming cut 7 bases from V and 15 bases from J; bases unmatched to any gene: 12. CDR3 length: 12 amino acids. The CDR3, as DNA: TGTGCCAGCACCCACCAGACTAGCAACCTGTTCTTC. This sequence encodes CASTHQTSNLFF.

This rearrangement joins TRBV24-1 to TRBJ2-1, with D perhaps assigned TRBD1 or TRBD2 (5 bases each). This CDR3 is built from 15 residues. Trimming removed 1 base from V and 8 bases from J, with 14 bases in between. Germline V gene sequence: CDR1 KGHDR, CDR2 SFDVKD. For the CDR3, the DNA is TGTGCCACCAGTGATTTAAAGAGGGGATACGATGAGCAGTTCTTC. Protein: CATSDLKRGYDEQFF.

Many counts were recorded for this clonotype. CDR3 protein: CASSYGQGTETQYF. The CDR3 region has the DNA TGTGCCAGCAGCTACGGACAGGGGACAGAGACCCAGTACTTC. The chain couples TRBV5-6 to TRBJ2-5; 9 nucleotides line up with TRBD1. The germline V gene encodes CDR1 SGHDT and CDR2 YYEEEE. V shed 3 bases, J shed 4 bases, and the junction held 4 bases outside the gene matches. The CDR3 runs 14 residues.

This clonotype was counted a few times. This chain's CDR3 is CASTRGTEAFF. The CDR3 nucleotides read TGTGCCAGCACGCGAGGGACTGAAGCTTTCTTT. J is TRBJ1-1 and V is TRBV7-9; D is undetermined. V lost 7 bases and J 5 bases, leaving 8 bases between the germline ends. The CDR3 has 11 amino acids. The germline V gene has CDR1 SEHNR and CDR2 FQNEAQ (reference sequence). Complete variable domain (other parts from reference TRBV7-9 and TRBJ1-1): DTGVSQNPRHKITKRGQNVTFRCDPISEHNRLYWYRQTLGQGPEFLTYFQNEAQLEKSRLLSDRFSAERPKGSFSTLEIQRTEQGDSAMYLCASTRGTEAFFGQGTRLTVV.

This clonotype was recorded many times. This chain's CDR3 is CATSTAKDEQYF. The CDR3 DNA reads as TGTGCCACCAGCACAGCAAAGGACGAGCAGTACTTC. V gene TRBV15 combines with J gene TRBJ2-7; D unclear. This CDR3 is built from 12 residues. Germline V gene lookup returns CDR1 LNHNV and CDR2 YYDKDF (reference sequence). Trimming cost V 4 bases and J 5 bases, with 9 bases left between them.

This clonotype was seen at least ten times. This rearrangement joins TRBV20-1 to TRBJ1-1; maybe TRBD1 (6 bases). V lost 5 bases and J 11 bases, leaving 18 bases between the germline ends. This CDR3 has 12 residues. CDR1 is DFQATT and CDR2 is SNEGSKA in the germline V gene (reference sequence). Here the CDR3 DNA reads TGCAGTGCTTTCTCAGGGGAGGTTAGGGCTTTCTTT. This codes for CSAFSGEVRAFF.

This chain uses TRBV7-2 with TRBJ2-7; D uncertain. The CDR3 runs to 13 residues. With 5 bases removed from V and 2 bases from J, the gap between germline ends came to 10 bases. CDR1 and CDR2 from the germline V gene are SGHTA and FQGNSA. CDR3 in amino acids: CASSLSRPYEQYF. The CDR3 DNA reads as TGTGCCAGCAGCCTTAGTAGGCCCTACGAGCAGTACTTC. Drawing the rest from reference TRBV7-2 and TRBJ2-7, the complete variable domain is GAGVSQSPSNKVTEKGKDVELRCDPISGHTALYWYRQSLGQGLEFLIYFQGNSAPDKSGLPSDRFSAERTGGSVSTLTIQRTQQEDSAVYLCASSLSRPYEQYFGPGTRLTVT.

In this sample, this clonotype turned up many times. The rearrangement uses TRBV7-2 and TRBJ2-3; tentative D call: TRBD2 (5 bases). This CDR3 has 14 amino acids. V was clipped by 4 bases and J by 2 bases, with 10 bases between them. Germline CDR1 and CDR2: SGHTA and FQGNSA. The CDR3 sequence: CASSYGLATDTQYF. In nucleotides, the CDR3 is TGTGCCAGCAGCTACGGACTCGCCACAGATACGCAGTATTTT.

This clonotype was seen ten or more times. The CDR3 nucleotides are TGCAGTGCTAGAGTTGGAGGGGGCAAAAATGAGCAGTTCTTC. This codes for CSARVGGGKNEQFF. The chain recombines TRBV20-1 with TRBJ2-1; maybe TRBD1 (7 bases). CDR1 and CDR2 (germline): DFQATT, SNEGSKA (reference sequence). V shed 1 base and J shed 7 bases, with 14 bases lying between them. The CDR3 is made up of 14 amino acids.

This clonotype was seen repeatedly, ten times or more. CDR3 amino acids: CATSDLLGETQYF. The DNA of the CDR3 is TGTGCCACCAGTGACCTTCTTGGGGAGACCCAGTACTTC. The chain links TRBV24-1 to TRBJ2-5; D unclear. The V and J ends lost 4 bases and 5 bases respectively, with 10 bases between them. Germline lookup yields CDR1 KGHDR and CDR2 SFDVKD. The CDR3 has 13 residues.

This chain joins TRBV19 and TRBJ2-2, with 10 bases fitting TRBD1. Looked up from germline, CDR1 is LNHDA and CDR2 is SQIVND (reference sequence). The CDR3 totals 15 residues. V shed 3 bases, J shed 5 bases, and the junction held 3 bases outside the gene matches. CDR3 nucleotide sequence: TGTGCCAGTAGTATTGGGACAGGGGTTACCGGGGAGCTGTTTTTT. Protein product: CASSIGTGVTGELFF.

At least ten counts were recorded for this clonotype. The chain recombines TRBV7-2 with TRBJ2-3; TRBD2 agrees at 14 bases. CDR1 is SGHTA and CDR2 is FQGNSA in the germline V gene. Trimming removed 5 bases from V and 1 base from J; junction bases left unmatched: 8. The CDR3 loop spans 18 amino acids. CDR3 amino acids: CASSRGTSGSFGTDTQYF. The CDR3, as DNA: TGTGCCAGCAGCCGGGGGACTAGCGGGAGTTTTGGCACAGATACGCAGTATTTT. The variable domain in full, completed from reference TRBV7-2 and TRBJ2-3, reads GAGVSQSPSNKVTEKGKDVELRCDPISGHTALYWYRQSLGQGLEFLIYFQGNSAPDKSGLPSDRFSAERTGGSVSTLTIQRTQQEDSAVYLCASSRGTSGSFGTDTQYFGPGTRLTVL.

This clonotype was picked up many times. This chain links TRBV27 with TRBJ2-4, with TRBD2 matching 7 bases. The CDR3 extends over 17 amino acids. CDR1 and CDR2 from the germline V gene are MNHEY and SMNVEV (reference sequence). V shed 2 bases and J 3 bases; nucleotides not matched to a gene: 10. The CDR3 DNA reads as TGTGCCAGCAGTTTAATACCCGCCAGGGAGGGCAAAAACATTCAGTACTTC. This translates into CASSLIPAREGKNIQYF.

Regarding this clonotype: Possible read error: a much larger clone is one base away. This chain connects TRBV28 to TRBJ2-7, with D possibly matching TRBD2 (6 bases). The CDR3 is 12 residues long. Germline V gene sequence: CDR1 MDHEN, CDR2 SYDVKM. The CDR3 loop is CVSNPGAYEQYF. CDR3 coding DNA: TGTGTCAGCAATCCGGGAGCCTACGAGCAGTACTTC.

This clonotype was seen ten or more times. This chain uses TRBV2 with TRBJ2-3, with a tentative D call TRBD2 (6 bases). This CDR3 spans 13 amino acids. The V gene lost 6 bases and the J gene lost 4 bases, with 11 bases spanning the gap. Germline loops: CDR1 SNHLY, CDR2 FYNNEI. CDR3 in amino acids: CASRAGWADTQYF. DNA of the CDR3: TGTGCCAGCAGGGCGGGATGGGCAGATACGCAGTATTTT.

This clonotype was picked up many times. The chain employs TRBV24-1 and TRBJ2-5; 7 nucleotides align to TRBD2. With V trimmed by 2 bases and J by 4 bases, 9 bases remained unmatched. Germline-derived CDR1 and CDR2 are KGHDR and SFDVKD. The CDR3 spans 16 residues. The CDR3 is CATSDSGTNLGETQYF. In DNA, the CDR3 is TGTGCCACCAGTGATTCCGGGACTAACCTTGGAGAGACCCAGTACTTC.

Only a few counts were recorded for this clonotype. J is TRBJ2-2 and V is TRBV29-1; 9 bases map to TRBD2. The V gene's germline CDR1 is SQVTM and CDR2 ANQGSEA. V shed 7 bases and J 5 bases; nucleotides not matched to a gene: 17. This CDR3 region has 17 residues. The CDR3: CSGVISGSGVGTGELFF. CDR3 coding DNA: TGCAGCGGGGTCATTAGCGGGAGCGGGGTTGGGACCGGGGAGCTGTTTTTT.

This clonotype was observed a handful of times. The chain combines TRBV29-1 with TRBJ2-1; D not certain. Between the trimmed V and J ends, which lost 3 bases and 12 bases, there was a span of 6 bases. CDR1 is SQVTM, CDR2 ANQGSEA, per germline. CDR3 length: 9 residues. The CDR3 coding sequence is TGCAGCGTTGAGGACCCGCAGTTCTTC. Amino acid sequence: CSVEDPQFF.

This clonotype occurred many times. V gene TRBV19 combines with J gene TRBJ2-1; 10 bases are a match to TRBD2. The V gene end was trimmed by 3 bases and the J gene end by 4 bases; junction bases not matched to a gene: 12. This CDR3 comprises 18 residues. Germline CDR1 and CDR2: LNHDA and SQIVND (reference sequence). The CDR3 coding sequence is TGTGCCAGTAGTATCTCAGGGATCGGGACTAGCGTGTACAATGAGCAGTTCTTC. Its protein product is CASSISGIGTSVYNEQFF.

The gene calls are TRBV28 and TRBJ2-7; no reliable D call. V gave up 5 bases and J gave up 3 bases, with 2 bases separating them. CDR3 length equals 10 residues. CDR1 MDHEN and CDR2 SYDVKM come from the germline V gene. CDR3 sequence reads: CASSDYEQYF. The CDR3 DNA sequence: TGTGCCAGCAGTGACTACGAGCAGTACTTC.